Sequencing of this TCR beta chain was carried out in a study of T cell repertoires in cytomegalovirus infection. From the reads, TCRdb called clonotypes with MiXCR, one entry per CDR3 protein. There are fewer than 550,000 distinct CDR3 sequences in the sample; around 27% occur only once, and around 13% lies in the top ten. The receptor was isolated from a human donor in good health (CMV status not recorded). Some clones in this sample may be carry-over from other donors' samples. The sample was PBMCs.

The CDR3 coding sequence is TGTGCCAGCAGCTCACCAGCTTGGGGGCCGTCGGGCACTGAAGCTTTCTTT. As protein: CASSSPAWGPSGTEAFF. The chain recombines TRBV4-2 with TRBJ1-1; TRBD1 is a possible D gene (6 bases). V shed 5 bases and J shed 4 bases, with 23 bases lying between them. Looked up from germline, CDR1 is LGHNA and CDR2 is YNFKEQ. This CDR3 is built from 17 residues.